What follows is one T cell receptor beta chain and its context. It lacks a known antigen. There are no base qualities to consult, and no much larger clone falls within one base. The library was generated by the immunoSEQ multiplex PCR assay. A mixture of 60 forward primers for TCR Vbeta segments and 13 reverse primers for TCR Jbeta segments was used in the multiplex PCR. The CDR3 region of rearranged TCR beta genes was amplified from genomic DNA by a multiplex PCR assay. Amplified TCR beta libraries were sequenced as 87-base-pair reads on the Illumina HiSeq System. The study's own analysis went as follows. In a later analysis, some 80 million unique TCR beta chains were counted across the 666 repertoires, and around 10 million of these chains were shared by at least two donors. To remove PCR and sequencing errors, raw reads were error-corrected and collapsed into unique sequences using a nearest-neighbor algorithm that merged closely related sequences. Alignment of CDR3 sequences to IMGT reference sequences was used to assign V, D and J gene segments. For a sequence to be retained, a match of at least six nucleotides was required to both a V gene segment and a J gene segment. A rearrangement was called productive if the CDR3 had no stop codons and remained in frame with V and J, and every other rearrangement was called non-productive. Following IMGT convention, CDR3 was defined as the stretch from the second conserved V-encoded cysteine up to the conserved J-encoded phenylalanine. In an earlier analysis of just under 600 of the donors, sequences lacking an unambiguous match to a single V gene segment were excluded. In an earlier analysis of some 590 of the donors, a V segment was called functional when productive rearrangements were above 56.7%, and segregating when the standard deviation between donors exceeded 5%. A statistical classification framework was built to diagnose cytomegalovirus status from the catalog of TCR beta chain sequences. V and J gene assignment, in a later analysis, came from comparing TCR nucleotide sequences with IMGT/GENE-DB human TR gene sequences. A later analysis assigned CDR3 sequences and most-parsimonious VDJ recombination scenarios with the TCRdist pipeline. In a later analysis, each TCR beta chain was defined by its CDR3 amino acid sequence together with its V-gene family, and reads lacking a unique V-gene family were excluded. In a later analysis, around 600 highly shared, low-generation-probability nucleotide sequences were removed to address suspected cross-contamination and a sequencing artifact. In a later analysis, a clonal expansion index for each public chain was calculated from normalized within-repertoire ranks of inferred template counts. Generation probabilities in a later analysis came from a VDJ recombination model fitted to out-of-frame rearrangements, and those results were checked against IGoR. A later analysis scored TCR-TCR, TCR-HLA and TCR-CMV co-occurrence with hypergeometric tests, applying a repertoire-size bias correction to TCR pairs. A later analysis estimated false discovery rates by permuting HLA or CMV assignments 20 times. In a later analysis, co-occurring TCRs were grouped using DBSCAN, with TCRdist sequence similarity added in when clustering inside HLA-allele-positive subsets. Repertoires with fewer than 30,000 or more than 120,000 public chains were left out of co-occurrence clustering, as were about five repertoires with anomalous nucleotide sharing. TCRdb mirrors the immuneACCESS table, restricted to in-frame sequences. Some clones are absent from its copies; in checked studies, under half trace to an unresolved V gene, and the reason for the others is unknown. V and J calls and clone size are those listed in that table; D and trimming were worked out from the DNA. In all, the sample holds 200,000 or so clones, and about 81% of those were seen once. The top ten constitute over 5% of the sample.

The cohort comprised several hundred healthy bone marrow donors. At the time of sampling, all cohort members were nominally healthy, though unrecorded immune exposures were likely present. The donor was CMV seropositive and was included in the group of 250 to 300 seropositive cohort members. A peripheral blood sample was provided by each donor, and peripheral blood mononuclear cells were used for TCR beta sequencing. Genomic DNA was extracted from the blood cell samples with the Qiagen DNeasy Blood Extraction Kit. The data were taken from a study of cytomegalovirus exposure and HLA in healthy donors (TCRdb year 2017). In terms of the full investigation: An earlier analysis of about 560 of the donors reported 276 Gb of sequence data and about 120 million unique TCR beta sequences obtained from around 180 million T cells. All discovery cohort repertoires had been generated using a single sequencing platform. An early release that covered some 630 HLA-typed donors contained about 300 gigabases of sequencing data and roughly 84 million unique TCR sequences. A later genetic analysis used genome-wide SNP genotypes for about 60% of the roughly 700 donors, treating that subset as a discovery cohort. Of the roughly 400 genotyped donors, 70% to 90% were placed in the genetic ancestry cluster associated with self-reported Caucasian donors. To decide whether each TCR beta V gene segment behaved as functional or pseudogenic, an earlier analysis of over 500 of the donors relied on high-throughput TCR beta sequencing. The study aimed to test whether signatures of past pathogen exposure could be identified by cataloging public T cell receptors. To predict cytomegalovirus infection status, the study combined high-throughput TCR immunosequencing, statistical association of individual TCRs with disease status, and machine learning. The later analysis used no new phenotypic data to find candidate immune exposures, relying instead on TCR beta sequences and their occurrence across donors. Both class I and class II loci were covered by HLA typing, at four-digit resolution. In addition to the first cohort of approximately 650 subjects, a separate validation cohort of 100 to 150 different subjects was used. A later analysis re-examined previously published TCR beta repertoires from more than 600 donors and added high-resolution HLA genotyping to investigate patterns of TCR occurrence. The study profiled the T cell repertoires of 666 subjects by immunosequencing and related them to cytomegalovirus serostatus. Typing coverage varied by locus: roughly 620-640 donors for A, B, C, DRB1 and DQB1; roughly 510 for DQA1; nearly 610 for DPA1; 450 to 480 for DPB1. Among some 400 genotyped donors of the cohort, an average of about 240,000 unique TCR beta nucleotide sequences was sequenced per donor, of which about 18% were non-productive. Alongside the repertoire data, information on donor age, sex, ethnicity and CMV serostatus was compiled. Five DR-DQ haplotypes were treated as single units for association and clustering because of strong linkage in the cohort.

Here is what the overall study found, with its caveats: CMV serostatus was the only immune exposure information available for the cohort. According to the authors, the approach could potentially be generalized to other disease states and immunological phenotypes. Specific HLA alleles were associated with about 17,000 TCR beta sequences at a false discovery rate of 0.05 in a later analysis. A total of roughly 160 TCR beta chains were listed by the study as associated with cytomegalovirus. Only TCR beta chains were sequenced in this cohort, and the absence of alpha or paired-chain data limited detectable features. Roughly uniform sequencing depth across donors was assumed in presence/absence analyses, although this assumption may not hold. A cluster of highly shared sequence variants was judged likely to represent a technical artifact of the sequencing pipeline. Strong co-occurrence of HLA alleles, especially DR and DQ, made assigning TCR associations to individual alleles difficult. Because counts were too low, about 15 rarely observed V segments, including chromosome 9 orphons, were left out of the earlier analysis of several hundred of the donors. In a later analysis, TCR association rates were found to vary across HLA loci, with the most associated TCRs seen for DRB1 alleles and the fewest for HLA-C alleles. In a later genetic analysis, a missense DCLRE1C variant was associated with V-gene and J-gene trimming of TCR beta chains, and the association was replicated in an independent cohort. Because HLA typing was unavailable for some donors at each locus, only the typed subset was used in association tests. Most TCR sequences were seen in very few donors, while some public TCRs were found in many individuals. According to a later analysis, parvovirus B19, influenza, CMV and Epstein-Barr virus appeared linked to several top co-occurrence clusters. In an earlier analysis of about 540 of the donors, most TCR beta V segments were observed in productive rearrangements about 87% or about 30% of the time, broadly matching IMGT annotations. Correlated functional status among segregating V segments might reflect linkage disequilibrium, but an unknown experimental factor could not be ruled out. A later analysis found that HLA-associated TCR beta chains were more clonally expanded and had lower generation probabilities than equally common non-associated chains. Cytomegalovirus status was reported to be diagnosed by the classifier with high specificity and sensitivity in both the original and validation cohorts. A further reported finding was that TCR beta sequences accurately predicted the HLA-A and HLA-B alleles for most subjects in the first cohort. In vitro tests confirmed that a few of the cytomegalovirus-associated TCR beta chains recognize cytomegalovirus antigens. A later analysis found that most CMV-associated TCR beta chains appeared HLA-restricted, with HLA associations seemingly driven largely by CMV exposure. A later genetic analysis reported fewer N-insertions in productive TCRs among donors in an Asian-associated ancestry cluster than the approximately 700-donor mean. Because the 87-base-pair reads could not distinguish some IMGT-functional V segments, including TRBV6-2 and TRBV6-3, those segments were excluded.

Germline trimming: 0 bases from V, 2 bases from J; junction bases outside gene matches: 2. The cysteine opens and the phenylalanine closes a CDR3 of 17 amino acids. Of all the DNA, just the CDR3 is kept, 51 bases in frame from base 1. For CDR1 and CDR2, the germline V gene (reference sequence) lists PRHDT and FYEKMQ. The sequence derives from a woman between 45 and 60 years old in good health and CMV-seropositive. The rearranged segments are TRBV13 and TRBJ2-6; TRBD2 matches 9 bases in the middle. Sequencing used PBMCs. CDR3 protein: CASSLGAGGTGANVLTF. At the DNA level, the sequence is TGTGCCAGCAGCTTAGGGGCGGGAGGGACTGGGGCCAACGTCCTGACTTTC.